The T cell receptor (beta chain) described here comes from a study of neurological immune-mediated disorders. The germline V gene has CDR1 SGHDT and CDR2 YYEEEE. This CDR3 is 15 amino acids long. V was clipped by 4 bases and J by 5 bases; unmatched bases: 7. This clonotype was detected many times. Its matching antigen is unknown. Whole-study findings and limits: CDR3 amino acid sequences found in expanded clones were never shared across subjects, suggesting private repertoires in all groups.

The time point denotes: longitudinal time-point 2. The team produced cDNA through 5'RACE using 10-nucleotide random UMIs. TCRdb fed the 5' RACE reads into MiXCR, producing one record per CDR3 protein. This repertoire shows tens of thousands of distinct CDR3 sequences, 13% found once; its top ten account for roughly 4.8%. The sample comprised PBMCs. The TCR was taken from a female donor with HTLV-1-associated myelopathy (HAM/TSP). This chain links TRBV5-6 with TRBJ2-1; 9 positions match TRBD1. This chain's CDR3 is CASSLGGQGNNEQFF. The CDR3 DNA sequence: TGTGCCAGCAGCCTCGGAGGACAGGGGAACAATGAGCAGTTCTTC.